Below are 5 T cell receptor beta chains sequenced from a single sample in a study of control samples from healthy donors and cancer patients. Using immunoSEQ multiplex PCR, the repertoire was profiled, and TCRdb retains in-frame clones only, with some absent. The sample shows more than 70,000 clones, 91% of them seen only once. The source material was blood. Receptors originate from a woman aged 25 to 45 in good health.

The rearrangement joins TRBV28 to TRBJ2-7, with 7 bases that match TRBD1. The junction had 13 bases not matched to a gene; V was cut back by 0 bases and J by 5 bases. The CDR3 totals 17 residues. Germline V gene data show CDR1 as MDHEN and CDR2 as SYDVKM. The CDR3 sequence is CASSLWGLSGQRDEQYF. In DNA form, the CDR3 reads TGTGCCAGCAGTTTATGGGGGCTTTCGGGACAGCGTGACGAGCAGTACTTC.

This clone was counted a single time. This chain links TRBV29-1 with TRBJ1-2; D call uncertain. Trimming took off 6 bases at V and 5 bases at J, with 10 bases between the two ends. This CDR3 has 11 amino acids. Looked up from germline, CDR1 is SQVTM and CDR2 is ANQGSEA. CDR3 bases: TGCAGCGTCGCGGGGTTGTATGGCTACACCTTC. This codes for CSVAGLYGYTF.

CDR3 protein: CASTPGRDYGYTF. The CDR3 bases are TGTGCCAGCACTCCAGGGAGGGACTATGGCTACACCTTC. This chain connects TRBV2 to TRBJ1-2; the D gene is possibly TRBD1 (5 bases). Trimming removed 7 bases at V and 3 bases at J, with 12 bases between. CDR3 length: 13 amino acids. Germline V gene data show CDR1 as SNHLY and CDR2 as FYNNEI.

This chain uses TRBV15 with TRBJ1-1; maybe TRBD1 (5 bases). The germline V gene has CDR1 LNHNV and CDR2 YYDKDF (reference sequence). The CDR3 totals 13 residues. Trimming shortened V by 7 bases and J by 0 bases, and 9 bases separated the two germline ends. CDR3 residues: CATNRDLNTEAFF. CDR3 nucleotide sequence: TGTGCCACCAACCGGGACTTGAACACTGAAGCTTTCTTT. The full variable domain, with the rest looked up from reference TRBV15 and TRBJ1-1, is DAMVIQNPRYQVTQFGKPVTLSCSQTLNHNVMYWYQQKSSQAPKLLFHYYDKDFNNEADTPDNFQSRRPNTSFCFLDIRSPGLGDTAMYLCATNRDLNTEAFFGQGTRLTVV.

The chain combines TRBV6-6 with TRBJ1-5; D ambiguous. The germline CDR1 and CDR2 sequences are MNHNY and SVGAGI (reference sequence). This CDR3 is built from 16 residues. With 2 bases removed from V and 4 bases from J, the gap between germline ends came to 15 bases. DNA of the CDR3: TGTGCCAGCAGTTACGCTCAAACAGCCTCAAATCAGCCCCAGCATTTT. Amino acid sequence: CASSYAQTASNQPQHF.